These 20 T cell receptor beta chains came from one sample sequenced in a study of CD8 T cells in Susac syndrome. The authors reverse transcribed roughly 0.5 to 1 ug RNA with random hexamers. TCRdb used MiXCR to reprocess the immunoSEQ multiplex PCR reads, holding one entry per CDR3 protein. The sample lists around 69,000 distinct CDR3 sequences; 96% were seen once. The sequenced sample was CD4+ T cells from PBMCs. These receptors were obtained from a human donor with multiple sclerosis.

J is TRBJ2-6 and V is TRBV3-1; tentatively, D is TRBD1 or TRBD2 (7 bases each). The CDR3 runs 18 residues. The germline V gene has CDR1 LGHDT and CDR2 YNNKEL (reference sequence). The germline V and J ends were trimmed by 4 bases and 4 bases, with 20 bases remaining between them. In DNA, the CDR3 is TGTGCCAGCAGCCTAGCCGGGGAGGGGGCGAGCGGGGCCAACGTCCTGACTTTC. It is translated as CASSLAGEGASGANVLTF.

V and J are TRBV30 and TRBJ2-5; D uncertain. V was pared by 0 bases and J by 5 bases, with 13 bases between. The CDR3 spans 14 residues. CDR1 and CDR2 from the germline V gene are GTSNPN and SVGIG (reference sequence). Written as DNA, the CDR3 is TGTGCCTGGAGTGTATCCCGTATTGGTGAGACCCAGTACTTC. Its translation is CAWSVSRIGETQYF.

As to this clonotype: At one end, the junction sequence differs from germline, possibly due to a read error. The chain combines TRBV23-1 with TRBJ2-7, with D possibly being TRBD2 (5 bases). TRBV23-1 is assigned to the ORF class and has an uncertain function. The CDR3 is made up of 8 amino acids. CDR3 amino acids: CASSRRGF. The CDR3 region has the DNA TGCGCCAGCAGTCGTCGGGGTTTC.

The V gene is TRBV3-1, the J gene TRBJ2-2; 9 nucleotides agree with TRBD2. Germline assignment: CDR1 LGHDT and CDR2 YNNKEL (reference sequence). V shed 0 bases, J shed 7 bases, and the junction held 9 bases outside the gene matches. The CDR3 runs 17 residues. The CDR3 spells CASSQDGGGASNGELFF. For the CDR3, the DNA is TGTGCCAGCAGCCAAGACGGCGGGGGGGCCTCCAACGGGGAGCTGTTTTTT. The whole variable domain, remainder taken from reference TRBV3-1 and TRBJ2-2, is DTAVSQTPKYLVTQMGNDKSIKCEQNLGHDTMYWYKQDSKKFLKIMFSYNNKELIINETVPNRFSPKSPDKAHLNLHINSLELGDSAVYFCASSQDGGGASNGELFFGEGSRLTVL.

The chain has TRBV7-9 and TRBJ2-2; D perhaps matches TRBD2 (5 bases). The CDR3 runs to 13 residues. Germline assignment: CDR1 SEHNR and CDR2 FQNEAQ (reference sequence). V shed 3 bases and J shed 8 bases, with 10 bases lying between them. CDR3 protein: CASSLRDTGELFF. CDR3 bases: TGTGCCAGCAGCTTGAGGGATACAGGGGAGCTGTTTTTT.

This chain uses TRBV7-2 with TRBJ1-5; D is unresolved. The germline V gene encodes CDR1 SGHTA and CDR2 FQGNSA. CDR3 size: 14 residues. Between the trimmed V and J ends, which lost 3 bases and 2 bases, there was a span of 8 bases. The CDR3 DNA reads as TGTGCCAGCAGCTTTGGGGTAGGCAATCAGCCCCAGCATTTT. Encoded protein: CASSFGVGNQPQHF.

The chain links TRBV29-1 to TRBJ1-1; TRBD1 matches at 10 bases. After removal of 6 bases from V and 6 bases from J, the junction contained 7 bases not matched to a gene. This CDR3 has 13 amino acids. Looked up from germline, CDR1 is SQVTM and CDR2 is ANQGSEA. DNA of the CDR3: TGCAGCGTGGGAGACAGGGGGCCCCCTGAAGCTTTCTTT. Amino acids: CSVGDRGPPEAFF.

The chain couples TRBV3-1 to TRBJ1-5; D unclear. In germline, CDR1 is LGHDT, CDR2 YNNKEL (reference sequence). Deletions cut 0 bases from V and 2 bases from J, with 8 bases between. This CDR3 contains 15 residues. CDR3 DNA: TGTGCCAGCAGCCAAGATTCTGGGGGCAATCAGCCCCAGCATTTT. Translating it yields CASSQDSGGNQPQHF.

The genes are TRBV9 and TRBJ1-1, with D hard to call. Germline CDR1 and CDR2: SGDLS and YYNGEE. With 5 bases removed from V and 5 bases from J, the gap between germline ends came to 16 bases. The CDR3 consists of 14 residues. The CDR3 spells CASSAGVTRTEAFF. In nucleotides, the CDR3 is TGTGCCAGCAGTGCTGGGGTCACGAGGACTGAAGCTTTCTTT.

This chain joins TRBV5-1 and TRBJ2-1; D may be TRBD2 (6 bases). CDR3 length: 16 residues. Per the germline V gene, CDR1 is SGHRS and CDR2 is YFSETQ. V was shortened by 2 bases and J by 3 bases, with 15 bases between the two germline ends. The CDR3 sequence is CASSLGNRGIYNEQFF. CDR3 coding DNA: TGCGCCAGCAGCTTAGGTAATCGGGGGATCTACAATGAGCAGTTCTTC.

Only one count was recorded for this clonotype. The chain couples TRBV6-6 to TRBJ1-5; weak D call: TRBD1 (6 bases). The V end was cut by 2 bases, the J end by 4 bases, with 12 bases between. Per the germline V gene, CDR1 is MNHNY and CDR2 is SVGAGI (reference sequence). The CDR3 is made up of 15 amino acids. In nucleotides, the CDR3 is TGTGCCAGCAGTTACCTCAAAGGGGGAAATCAGCCCCAGCATTTT. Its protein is CASSYLKGGNQPQHF.

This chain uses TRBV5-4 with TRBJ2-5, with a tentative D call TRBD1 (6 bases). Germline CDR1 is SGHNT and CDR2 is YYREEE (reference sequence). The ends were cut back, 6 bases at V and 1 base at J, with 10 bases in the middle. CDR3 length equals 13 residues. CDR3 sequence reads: CASNRQAQETQYF. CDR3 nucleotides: TGTGCCAGCAATCGACAGGCCCAAGAGACCCAGTACTTC.

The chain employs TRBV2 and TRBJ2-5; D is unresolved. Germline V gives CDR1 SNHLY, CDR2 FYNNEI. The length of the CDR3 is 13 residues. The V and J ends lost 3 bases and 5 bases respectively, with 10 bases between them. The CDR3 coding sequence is TGTGCCAGCAGTGACGATGGTGGGGAGACCCAGTACTTC. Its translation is CASSDDGGETQYF.

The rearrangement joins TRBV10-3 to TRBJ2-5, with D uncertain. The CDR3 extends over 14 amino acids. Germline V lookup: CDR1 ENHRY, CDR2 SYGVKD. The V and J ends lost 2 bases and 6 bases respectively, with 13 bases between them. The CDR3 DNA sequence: TGTGCCATCAGTGAGGCGGCCCGGCAGCAGACCCAGTACTTC. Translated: CAISEAARQQTQYF.

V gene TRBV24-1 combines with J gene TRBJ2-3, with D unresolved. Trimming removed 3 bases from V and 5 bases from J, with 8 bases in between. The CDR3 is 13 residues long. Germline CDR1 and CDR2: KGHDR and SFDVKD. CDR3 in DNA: TGTGCCACCAGTGATGGGTTTCTAGATACGCAGTATTTT. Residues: CATSDGFLDTQYF.

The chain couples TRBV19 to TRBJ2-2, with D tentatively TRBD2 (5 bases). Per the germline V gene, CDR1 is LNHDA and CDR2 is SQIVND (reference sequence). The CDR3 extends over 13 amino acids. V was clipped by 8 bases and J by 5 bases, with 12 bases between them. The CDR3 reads CASHPSQTGELFF. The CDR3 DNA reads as TGTGCCAGTCACCCTAGCCAGACCGGGGAGCTGTTTTTT.

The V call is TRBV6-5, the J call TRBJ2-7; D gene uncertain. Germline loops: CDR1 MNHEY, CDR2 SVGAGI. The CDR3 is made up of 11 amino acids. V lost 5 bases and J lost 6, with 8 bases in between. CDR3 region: CASSVATEQYF. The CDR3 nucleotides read TGTGCCAGCAGTGTCGCTACCGAGCAGTACTTC.

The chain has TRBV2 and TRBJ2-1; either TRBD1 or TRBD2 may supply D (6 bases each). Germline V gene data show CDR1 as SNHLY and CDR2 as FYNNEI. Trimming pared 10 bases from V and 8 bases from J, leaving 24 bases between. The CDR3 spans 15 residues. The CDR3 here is CATLGDVGGRDEQFF. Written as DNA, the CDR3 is TGTGCCACACTAGGGGACGTGGGGGGCCGGGATGAGCAGTTCTTC.

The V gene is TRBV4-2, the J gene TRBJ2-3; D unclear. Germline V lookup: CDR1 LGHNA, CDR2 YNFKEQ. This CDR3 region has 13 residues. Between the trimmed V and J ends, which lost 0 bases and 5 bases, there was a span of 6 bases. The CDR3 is CASSQDKGDTQYF. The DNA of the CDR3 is TGTGCCAGCAGCCAAGATAAAGGAGATACGCAGTATTTT.

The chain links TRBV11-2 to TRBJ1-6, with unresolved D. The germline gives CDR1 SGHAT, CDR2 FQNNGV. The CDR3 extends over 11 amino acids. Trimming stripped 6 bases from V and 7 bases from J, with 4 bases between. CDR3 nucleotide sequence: TGTGCCAGCAGGGGAAATTCACCCCTCCACTTT. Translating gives CASRGNSPLHF.